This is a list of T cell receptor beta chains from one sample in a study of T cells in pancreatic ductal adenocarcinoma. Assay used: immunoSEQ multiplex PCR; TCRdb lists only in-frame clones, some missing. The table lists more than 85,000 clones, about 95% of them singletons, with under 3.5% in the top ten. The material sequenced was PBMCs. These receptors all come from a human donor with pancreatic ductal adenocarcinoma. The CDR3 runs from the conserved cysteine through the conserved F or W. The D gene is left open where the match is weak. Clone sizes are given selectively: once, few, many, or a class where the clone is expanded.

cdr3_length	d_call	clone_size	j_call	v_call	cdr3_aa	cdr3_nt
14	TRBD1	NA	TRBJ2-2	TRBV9	CASSTRQGTGELFF	TGTGCCAGCAGCACCCGACAGGGTACCGGGGAGCTGTTTTTT
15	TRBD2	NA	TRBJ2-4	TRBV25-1	CASSGGVVDKNIQYF	TGTGCCAGCAGCGGGGGGGTTGTGGACAAAAACATTCAGTACTTC
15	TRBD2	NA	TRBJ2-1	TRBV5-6	CASSRTSGAYNEQFF	TGTGCCAGCAGCCGGACTAGCGGGGCCTACAATGAGCAGTTCTTC
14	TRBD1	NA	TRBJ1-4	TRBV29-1	CSVQPGQGGEKLFF	TGCAGCGTCCAACCGGGACAGGGGGGCGAAAAACTGTTTTTT
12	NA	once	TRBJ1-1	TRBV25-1	CANPGCGTEAFF	TGTGCCAACCCTGGGTGCGGCACTGAAGCTTTCTTT
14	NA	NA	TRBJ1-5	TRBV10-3	CAISAQGLSQPQHF	TGTGCCATCAGTGCGCAGGGTCTTTCTCAGCCCCAGCATTTT
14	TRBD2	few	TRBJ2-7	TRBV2	CASREREISYEQYF	TGTGCCAGCAGGGAGCGGGAGATCTCCTACGAGCAGTACTTC
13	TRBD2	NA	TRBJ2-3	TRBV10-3	CAIRAGGPDTQYF	TGTGCCATCAGGGCGGGAGGGCCAGATACGCAGTATTTT
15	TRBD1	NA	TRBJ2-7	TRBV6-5	CASSFPGQGIHEQYF	TGTGCCAGCAGTTTCCCGGGACAGGGGATACACGAGCAGTACTTC
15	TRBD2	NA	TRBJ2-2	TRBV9	CASSRTSGSTGELFF	TGTGCCAGCAGCCGCACTAGCGGAAGCACCGGGGAGCTGTTTTTT
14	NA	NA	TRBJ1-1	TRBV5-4	CASSPRPGNTEAFF	TGTGCCAGCAGCCCCCGACCGGGGAACACTGAAGCTTTCTTT
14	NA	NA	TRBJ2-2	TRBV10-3	CAISEVGGAGELFF	TGTGCCATCAGTGAGGTTGGGGGCGCCGGGGAGCTGTTTTTT
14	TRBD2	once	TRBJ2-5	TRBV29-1	CSVQQGPGLAGAHF	TGCAGCGTCCAACAGGGGCCGGGACTAGCGGGAGCCCACTTC
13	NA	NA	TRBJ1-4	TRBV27	CASSGAGYEKLFF	TGTGCCAGCAGTGGGGCAGGGTATGAAAAACTGTTTTTT
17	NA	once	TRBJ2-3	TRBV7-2	CASSLMVLAVSTDTQYF	TGTGCCAGCAGCTTAATGGTTCTAGCCGTTAGCACAGATACGCAGTATTTT
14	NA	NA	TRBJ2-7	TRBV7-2	CASSSGFQGTEQYF	TGTGCCAGCAGCTCCGGTTTCCAGGGGACCGAGCAGTACTTC
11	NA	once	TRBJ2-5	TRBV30	CAWSLPETQYF	TGTGCCTGGAGTCTCCCAGAGACCCAGTACTTC
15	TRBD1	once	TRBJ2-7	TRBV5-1	CASSSPGQGSHEQYF	TGCGCCAGCAGCTCCCCGGGACAGGGGTCCCACGAGCAGTACTTC
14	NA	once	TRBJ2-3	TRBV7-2	CASSLIGKVDTQYF	TGTGCCAGCAGCTTAATCGGGAAGGTAGATACGCAGTATTTT
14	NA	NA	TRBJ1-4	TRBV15	CATSRDFSTEKLFF	TGTGCCACCAGCAGAGACTTCAGTACTGAAAAACTGTTTTTT
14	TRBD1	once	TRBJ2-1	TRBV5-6	CASSILTGRNEQFF	TGTGCCAGCAGCATCCTGACAGGGCGCAATGAGCAGTTCTTC
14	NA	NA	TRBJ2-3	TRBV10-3	CAINEGTSTDTQYF	TGTGCCATCAACGAAGGGACTAGCACAGATACGCAGTATTTT
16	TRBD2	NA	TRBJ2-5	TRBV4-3	CASSQNPGLAEETQYF	TGCGCCAGCAGCCAAAACCCGGGACTAGCGGAAGAGACCCAGTACTTC
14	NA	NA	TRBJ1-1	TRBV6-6	CASSMTEFNTEAFF	TGTGCCAGCAGTATGACAGAGTTTAACACTGAAGCTTTCTTT
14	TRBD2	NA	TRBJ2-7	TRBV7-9	CASSLRSGIHEQYF	TGTGCCAGCAGCTTACGGAGCGGGATCCACGAGCAGTACTTC
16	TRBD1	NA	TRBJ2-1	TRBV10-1	CASSASGTGGYNEQFF	TGCGCCAGCAGTGCCTCCGGGACAGGGGGATACAATGAGCAGTTCTTC
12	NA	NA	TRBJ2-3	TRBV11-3	CASSSVTDTQYF	TGTGCCAGCAGTTCAGTCACAGATACGCAGTATTTT
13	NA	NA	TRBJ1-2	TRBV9	CASSVGQAYGYTF	TGTGCCAGCAGCGTCGGTCAGGCGTATGGCTACACCTTC
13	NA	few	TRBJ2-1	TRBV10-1	CASSARGFNEQFF	TGCGCCAGCTCGGCCCGGGGGTTCAATGAGCAGTTCTTC
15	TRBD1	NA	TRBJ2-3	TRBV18	CASSPRDRSPDTQYF	TGTGCCAGCTCACCTCGGGACAGGAGCCCAGATACGCAGTATTTT
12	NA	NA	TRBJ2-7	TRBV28	CASSTTSNEQYF	TGTGCCAGCAGCACAACTAGCAACGAGCAGTACTTC
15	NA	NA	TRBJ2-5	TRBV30	CAWGIGTGSQETQYF	TGTGCCTGGGGAATTGGCACAGGGTCCCAAGAGACCCAGTACTTC
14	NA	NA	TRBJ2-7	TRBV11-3	CASSLEEGANEQYF	TGTGCCAGCAGCTTAGAGGAAGGGGCGAACGAGCAGTACTTC
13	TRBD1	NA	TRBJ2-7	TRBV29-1	CSGQGAFSYEQYF	TGCAGCGGACAGGGGGCTTTCTCCTACGAGCAGTACTTC
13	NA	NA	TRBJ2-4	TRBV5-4	CASSLAPGNIQYF	TGTGCCAGCAGCTTGGCGCCAGGAAACATTCAGTACTTC
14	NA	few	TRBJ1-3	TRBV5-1	CASSSASSGNTIYF	TGCGCCAGCAGCTCCGCGTCCTCTGGAAACACCATATATTTT
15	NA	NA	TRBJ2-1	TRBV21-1	CASTRDSFRYNEQFF	TGTGCCAGCACCAGGGACAGCTTCCGATACAATGAGCAGTTCTTC
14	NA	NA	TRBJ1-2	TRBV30	CAWSRDSAGYGYTF	TGTGCCTGGAGTCGCGATTCAGCGGGGTATGGCTACACCTTC
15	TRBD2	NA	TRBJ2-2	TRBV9	CASGTVGLATGELFF	TGTGCCAGCGGCACGGTGGGACTAGCTACCGGGGAGCTGTTTTTT
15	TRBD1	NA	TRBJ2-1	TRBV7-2	CASSPGQNNYNEQFF	TGTGCCAGCAGCCCGGGACAGAACAATTACAATGAGCAGTTCTTC
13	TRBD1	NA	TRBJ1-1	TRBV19	CASSIQGAGEAFF	TGTGCCAGTAGTATACAGGGGGCCGGTGAAGCTTTCTTT
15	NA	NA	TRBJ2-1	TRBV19	CASSMGSQGGYEQFF	TGTGCCAGTAGTATGGGTTCGCAGGGGGGCTATGAGCAGTTCTTC
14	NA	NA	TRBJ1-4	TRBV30	CAWSRTGANEKLFF	TGTGCCTGGAGTAGAACAGGAGCTAATGAAAAACTGTTTTTT
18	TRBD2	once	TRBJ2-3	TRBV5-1	CASSLGFSGISYTDTQYF	TGCGCCAGCAGCTTGGGTTTCAGCGGGATTAGTTACACAGATACGCAGTATTTT
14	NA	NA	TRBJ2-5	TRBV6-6	CASTQAGHAETQYF	TGTGCCAGCACCCAGGCAGGGCATGCCGAGACCCAGTACTTC
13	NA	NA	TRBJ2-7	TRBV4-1	CASSQGLIPEQYF	TGCGCCAGCAGCCAAGGACTAATTCCCGAGCAGTACTTC
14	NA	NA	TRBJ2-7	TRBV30	CAWSLQAGRYEQYF	TGTGCCTGGAGTCTACAGGCCGGTCGGTACGAGCAGTACTTC